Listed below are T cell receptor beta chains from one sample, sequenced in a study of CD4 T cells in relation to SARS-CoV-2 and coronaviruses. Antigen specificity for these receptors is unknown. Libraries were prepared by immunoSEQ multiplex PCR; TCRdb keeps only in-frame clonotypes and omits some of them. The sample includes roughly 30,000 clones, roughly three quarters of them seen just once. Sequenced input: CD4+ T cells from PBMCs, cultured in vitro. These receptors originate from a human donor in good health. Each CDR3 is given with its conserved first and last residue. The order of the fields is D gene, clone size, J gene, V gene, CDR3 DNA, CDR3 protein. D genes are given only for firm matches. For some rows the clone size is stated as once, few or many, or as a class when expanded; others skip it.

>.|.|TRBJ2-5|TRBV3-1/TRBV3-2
TGTGCCAGCAGCCAAGGGGGACGGACGGAGACCCAGTACTTC
CASSQGGRTETQYF
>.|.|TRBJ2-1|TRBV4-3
TGCGCCAGCAGCCTATTCGTGCAGGGATTCTACAATGAGCAGTTCTTC
CASSLFVQGFYNEQFF
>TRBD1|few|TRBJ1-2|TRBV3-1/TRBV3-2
TGTGCCAGCAGCCAAGGGGGACAGGGGATTAACTATGGCTACACCTTC
CASSQGGQGINYGYTF
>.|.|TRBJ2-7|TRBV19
TGTGCCAGCTTTCTATCTTCCTACGAGCAGTACTTC
CASFLSSYEQYF
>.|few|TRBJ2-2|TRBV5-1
TGCGCCAGCAGCTTGAGACAGGCAGCGAACACCGGGGAGCTGTTTTTT
CASSLRQAANTGELFF
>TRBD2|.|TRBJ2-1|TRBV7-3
TGTGCCAGCAGCGTCTCCGGGACTAGCAACAATGAGCAGTTCTTC
CASSVSGTSNNEQFF
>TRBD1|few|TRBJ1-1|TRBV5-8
TGTGCCAGCAGCTTGGCAGGACAGGGGAAGGGTGAAGCTTTCTTT
CASSLAGQGKGEAFF
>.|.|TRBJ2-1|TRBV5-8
TGTGCCAGCACCATATACTCGCGGAATGAGCAGTTCTTC
CASTIYSRNEQFF
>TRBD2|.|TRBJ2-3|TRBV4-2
TGTGCCAGCAGCCAAGTCCGGGGACTAGCGGGAGGAACAGATACGCAGTATTTT
CASSQVRGLAGGTDTQYF
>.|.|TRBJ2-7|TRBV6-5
TGTGCCAGCACCCCAACGTGGGAGGAAACCTACGAGCAGTACTTC
CASTPTWEETYEQYF
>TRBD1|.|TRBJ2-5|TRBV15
TGTGCCACCAGCAGAGATCAGGGGGAAGAGACCCAGTACTTC
CATSRDQGEETQYF
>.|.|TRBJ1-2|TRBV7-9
TGTGCCAGCAGCCCCGATGTAGACTATGGCTACACCTTC
CASSPDVDYGYTF
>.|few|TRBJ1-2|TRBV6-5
TGTGCCAGCAGTCCCACGGACAGACATTACTATGGCTACACCTTC
CASSPTDRHYYGYTF
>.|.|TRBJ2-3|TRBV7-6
TGTGCCAGCAGCTATACATGGGGCAGCACAGATACGCAGTATTTT
CASSYTWGSTDTQYF
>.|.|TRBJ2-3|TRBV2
TGTGCCAGCAGTGAGATGGCCCTCGGGGCAGATACGCAGTATTTT
CASSEMALGADTQYF
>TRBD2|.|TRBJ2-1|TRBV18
TGTGCCAGCTCACCGCCTCTGGCGGGAGGTAATGAGCAGTTCTTC
CASSPPLAGGNEQFF
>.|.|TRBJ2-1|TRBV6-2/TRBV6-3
TGTGCCAGCAGTTACACAGATTACAATGAGCAGTTCTTC
CASSYTDYNEQFF
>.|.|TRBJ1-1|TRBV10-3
TGTGCCATCAGTGAGTCGCGGAGGACTGAAGCTTTCTTT
CAISESRRTEAFF
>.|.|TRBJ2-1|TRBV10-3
TGTGCCATCAGCCCTCTGGACGTCAGCTCCTACAATGAGCAGTTCTTC
CAISPLDVSSYNEQFF
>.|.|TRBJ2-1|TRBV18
TGTGCCAGCTCACCTCGAGGACCCCCTTCCTACAATGAGCAGTTCTTC
CASSPRGPPSYNEQFF
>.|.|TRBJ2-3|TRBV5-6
TGTGCCAGCAGCTTGACGTCAGGGCCTCTGAGCACAGATACGCAGTATTTT
CASSLTSGPLSTDTQYF
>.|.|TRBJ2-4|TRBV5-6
TGTGCCAGCAGCTTGGGACAAACGTTAAACATTCAGTACTTC
CASSLGQTLNIQYF
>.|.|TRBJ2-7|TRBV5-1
TGCGCCAGCAGCTACGGACTATTCCAGGACGAGCAGTACTTC
CASSYGLFQDEQYF
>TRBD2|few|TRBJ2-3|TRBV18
TGTGCCAGCTCACCCGGACTAGCGGGCCTCACAGATACGCAGTATTTT
CASSPGLAGLTDTQYF
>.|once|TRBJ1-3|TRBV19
TGTGCCAGTAGTCGCGCAGTCTCTGGAAACACCATATATTTT
CASSRAVSGNTIYF
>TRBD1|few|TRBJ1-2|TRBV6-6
TGTGCCAGCAGGACTGGGACAGGGGATAACCTCCATGGCTACACCTTC
CASRTGTGDNLHGYTF
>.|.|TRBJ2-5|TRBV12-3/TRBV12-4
TGTGCCAGCAGTTTAGCAGGGTTGCAGACCCAGTACTTC
CASSLAGLQTQYF
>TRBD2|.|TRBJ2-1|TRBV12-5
TGTGCTAGTGGCCGCGGAGCTAGCGGGGCCCGCGTGCAGTTCTTC
CASGRGASGARVQFF
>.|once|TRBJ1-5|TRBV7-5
TGTGCCAGAAGCCCCGTTAATAGCAATCAGCCCCAGCATTTT
CARSPVNSNQPQHF
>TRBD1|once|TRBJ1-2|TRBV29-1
TGCAGCGTCGAAACAGGGGGCTTGGATCTGTACACCTTC
CSVETGGLDLYTF
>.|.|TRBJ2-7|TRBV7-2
TGTGCCAGCAGGGCGGCGTTGGGGGGTTCCTACGAGCAGTACTTC
CASRAALGGSYEQYF
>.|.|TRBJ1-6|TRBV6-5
TGTGCCAGCAGTTACTCTTCGTTCTATAATTCACCCCTCCACTTT
CASSYSSFYNSPLHF
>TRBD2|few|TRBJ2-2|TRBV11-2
TGTGCCAGCAGCCGACTAGCGGGAGGGCCCGGCACCGGGGAGCTGTTTTTT
CASSRLAGGPGTGELFF
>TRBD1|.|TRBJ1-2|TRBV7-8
TGTGCCAGCAGCTTATCAACAGGGGACGTGTTTGGCTACACCTTC
CASSLSTGDVFGYTF
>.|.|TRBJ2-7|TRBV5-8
TGTGCCAGCAGCTTGGAAATCACACTCCACGAGCAGTACTTC
CASSLEITLHEQYF
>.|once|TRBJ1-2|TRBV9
TGTGCCAGCAGCCCCGGTGGGGTGAGTGGGGGGGCGCGAGGCTACACCTTC
CASSPGGVSGGARGYTF
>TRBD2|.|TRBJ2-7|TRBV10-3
TGTGCCATCCAGGGCCGGCTAGCGGGTGGCGAGCAGTACTTC
CAIQGRLAGGEQYF
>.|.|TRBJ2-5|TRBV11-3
TGTGCCAGCAGCTTAGCGGAGGGCAGTTCAGAGACCCAGTACTTC
CASSLAEGSSETQYF
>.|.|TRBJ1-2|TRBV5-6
TGTGCCAGCAGCCGTAGGTTCAGGGGCTGGGGCTACACCTTC
CASSRRFRGWGYTF
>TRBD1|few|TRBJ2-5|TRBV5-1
TGCGCCAGCGGCGTACTGGACAGGGAGGAGGAGACCCAGTACTTC
CASGVLDREEETQYF
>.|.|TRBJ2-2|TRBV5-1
TGCGCCAGCAGCTTGGAACTTAGAGACACCGGGGAGCTGTTTTTT
CASSLELRDTGELFF
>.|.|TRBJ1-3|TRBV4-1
TGCGCCAGCAGCCAAGGGAGAACTGGAAACACCATATATTTT
CASSQGRTGNTIYF
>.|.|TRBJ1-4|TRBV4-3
TGCGCCAGCAGCCAAGGAGAGGGGGAAAAACTGTTTTTT
CASSQGEGEKLFF
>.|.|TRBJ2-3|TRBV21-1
.
CASSKVGDGNTDTQYF
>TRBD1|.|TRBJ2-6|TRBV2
TGTGCCAGCACGACAGGGCTTGAGGGGGCCAACGTCCTGACTTTC
CASTTGLEGANVLTF
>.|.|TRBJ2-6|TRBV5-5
TGTGCCAGCAGCTTGGGGACAGCGAGCTCTGGGGCCAACGTCCTGACTTTC
CASSLGTASSGANVLTF
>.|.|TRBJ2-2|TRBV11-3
TGTGCCAGCAGCTTGGCGGGGAGGAACACCGGGGAGCTGTTTTTT
CASSLAGRNTGELFF